This T cell receptor beta chain was observed in a study of blood T cell repertoires in COVID-19. Across the whole study: PBMCs, B-cell-depleted T cells, or T cells were the source of the cDNA or gDNA that made up the material.

The method was immunoSEQ multiplex PCR; TCRdb's version includes in-frame clones alone and lacks a portion of them. The sample includes tens of thousands of clones, 70% to 80% seen only once; the top ten take 26%. The sample consisted of peripheral blood. This receptor was obtained from a man aged 55-75 years with active or convalescent COVID-19.

The CDR3 nucleotides read TGTGCCAGCAGCTTAATGCGGGGGGGAACCTACAATGAGCAGTTCTTC. It translates to CASSLMRGGTYNEQFF. The rearrangement links TRBV7-3 to TRBJ2-1; TRBD2 agrees at 9 bases. With V trimmed by 1 base and J by 2 bases, 3 bases remained unmatched. This CDR3 comprises 16 residues. Germline values: CDR1 SGHTA, CDR2 FQGTGA.